The following is a T cell receptor (beta chain) sequence with its context. Trimming took 0 bases from V and 3 from J, leaving 7 bases between them. The CDR3 is 14 amino acids. From germline, CDR1 is SGHNT and CDR2 YYREEE (reference sequence). Measured with immunoSEQ multiplex PCR; TCRdb has only the in-frame clones, and not every one. The repertoire has over 110,000 clones, roughly nine tenths of them found once; the top ten carry roughly 9%. This sample stems from a study of control samples from healthy donors and cancer patients. This chain links TRBV5-4 with TRBJ1-5; perhaps TRBD1 as D (5 bases). The sequenced sample consisted of blood. This clonotype was obtained from a woman aged 25 to 39 in good health. CDR3 in DNA: TGTGCCAGCAGCTTGGCCGGGACCAATCAGCCCCAGCATTTT. Protein product: CASSLAGTNQPQHF.